The rows below give T cell receptor beta chains drawn from one sample of a study of blood T cell repertoires in COVID-19. Sequencing used immunoSEQ multiplex PCR; TCRdb keeps in-frame clones, though not all of them. The data contain 120,000 to 150,000 clones, around four fifths of them singletons. The material sequenced was PBMCs or T cells enriched from blood (not recorded which). These receptors were taken from a woman between 35 and 50 years old who had recovered from COVID-19. Both conserved end residues are part of each CDR3.

CDR3 protein	V gene	J gene	CDR3 length
CASKPTAPGSSYNEQFF	TRBV5-1	TRBJ2-1	17
CASSYRGQGPNEQFF	TRBV6-5	TRBJ2-1	15
CASSLAGTSNTEAFF	TRBV5-1	TRBJ1-1	15
CAWSVQGRNSPLHF	TRBV30	TRBJ1-6	14
CASSPRTSGRIPSSYNEQFF	TRBV4-1	TRBJ2-1	20
CASSLAGTPPYQETQYF	TRBV5-1	TRBJ2-5	17
CASSGTGYEQYF	TRBV25-1	TRBJ2-7	12
CASSATGYDEQFF	TRBV5-1	TRBJ2-1	13
CASSRDRGQGETQYF	TRBV2	TRBJ2-5	15
CASSEARGEGNTEAFF	TRBV25-1	TRBJ1-1	16
CAWSPGSTYNEQFF	TRBV30	TRBJ2-1	14
CASSPGLADYEQYF	TRBV9	TRBJ2-7	14
CASSRGLAGNNEQFF	TRBV19	TRBJ2-1	15
CAIRLTAGLADTDTQYF	TRBV10-3	TRBJ2-3	17
CASSLGGTVEAFF	TRBV11-2	TRBJ1-1	13
CASSRPLGTVNYEQYF	TRBV7-9	TRBJ2-7	16
CASSFPDRPEETQYF	TRBV5-4	TRBJ2-5	15
CASSLMGGPYNEQFF	TRBV27	TRBJ2-1	15
CASSQVPREAGGWHEQFF	TRBV3-1/TRBV3-2	TRBJ2-1	18
CSVDEGTRGGYGYTF	TRBV29-1	TRBJ1-2	15
CASSYSGGPNNEQFF	TRBV6-5	TRBJ2-1	15
CASSDPSGSLDEQFF	TRBV2	TRBJ2-1	15
CASSQELTGGYEQYF	TRBV4-2	TRBJ2-7	15
CASRETANYGYTF	TRBV6-5	TRBJ1-2	13
CATSTAGESYEQYF	TRBV15	TRBJ2-7	14
CASSSLLGRGTPSSYNEQFF	TRBV27	TRBJ2-1	20
CASSPGRREVRDTQYF	TRBV11-3	TRBJ2-3	16
CASSPDRVYGYTF	TRBV7-9	TRBJ1-2	13
CAWSGVGGGNTIYF	TRBV30	TRBJ1-3	14
CASSLAGAGRNTEAFF	TRBV5-8	TRBJ1-1	16
CASSLAGWDEQFF	TRBV5-1	TRBJ2-1	13
CASSLVGSNSPLHF	TRBV7-9	TRBJ1-6	14
CATRLAGEPFGGQYF	TRBV6-5	TRBJ2-7	15
CSVEFGGTGGYYNEQFF	TRBV29-1	TRBJ2-1	17
CATSDRAFSFEQFF	TRBV19	TRBJ2-1	14
CAWRSPGGDNQPQHF	TRBV30	TRBJ1-5	15
CASSLTGRDCTF	TRBV7-3	TRBJ1-2	12
CASSEEATGLGGYEQYF	TRBV6-1	TRBJ2-7	17
CASSSGQPQHF	TRBV28	TRBJ1-5	11
CASSPMGQVNEKLFF	TRBV5-1	TRBJ1-4	15
CASSVLSGRSYEQYF	TRBV5-1	TRBJ2-7	15
CASSPAGGWDEQYF	TRBV6-5	TRBJ2-7	14
CASSLTTSAFYNEQFF	TRBV7-3	TRBJ2-1	16